Listed below are T cell receptor beta chains from one sample, sequenced in a study of blood T cells in healthy people across ages. TCRdb processed the 5' RACE reads anew with MiXCR; each CDR3 protein has one entry. The table lists 1,800,000 or so distinct CDR3 sequences, more than 35% of them singletons. What was sequenced was blood. Source of these receptors: a human donor in good health. The CDR3 runs from the conserved cysteine through the conserved F or W. The D gene is left open where the match is weak. Part of the rows lack a size; the others show once, few, many or a class for expanded clones.

TRBJ1-2 | - | TRBV2 | - | 11 | TGTGCCAGCAGTGTGACAGGCACCTACACCTTC | CASSVTGTYTF
TRBJ1-5 | TRBD1 | TRBV7-9 | - | 16 | TGTGCCGGCACCCCTGGCTTGACAGGGATCCATGAACCCCAGCATTTT | CAGTPGLTGIHEPQHF
TRBJ2-1 | - | TRBV9 | few | 17 | TGTGCCAGCAGCGGCCCAAAAAACCCAAGCTCCTACAATGGGCAGTTCTTC | CASSGPKNPSSYNGQFF
TRBJ1-2 | - | TRBV5-1 | few | 14 | TGCGCCAGCAGCTTGTGGGGGATGGATTATGGCTACACCTTC | CASSLWGMDYGYTF
TRBJ1-2 | - | TRBV5-6 | few | 15 | TGTGCCAGCAGCTTGTTGCAGATTTCTAACTATGGCTACACCTTC | CASSLLQISNYGYTF
TRBJ2-5 | - | TRBV9 | few | 18 | TGTGCCAGCAGCGTCAACCCCACGGTGGGGGGGCCCCGGGAGACCCAGTACTTC | CASSVNPTVGGPRETQYF
TRBJ2-5 | - | TRBV13 | once | 14 | TGTGCCAGCGTCGGCGGGGACTCTCAAGAGACCCAGTACTTC | CASVGGDSQETQYF
TRBJ1-2 | TRBD1 | TRBV29-1 | - | 13 | TGCAGCGTCCCATCCGGGACAGGGCATGGCTACACCTTC | CSVPSGTGHGYTF
TRBJ1-2 | - | TRBV12-3/TRBV12-4 | - | 14 | TGTGCCAGCAGTCCTATCGGGGGACACTATGGCTACACCTTC | CASSPIGGHYGYTF
TRBJ1-2 | - | TRBV4-1 | few | 16 | TGCGCCAGCAGCCAAGTAGACGCGGACCGGGTGATGGGCTACACCTTC | CASSQVDADRVMGYTF
TRBJ1-6 | - | TRBV5-5 | - | 16 | TGTGCCAGCACCCCAACGACCACAGGAGGTAATTCACCCCTCCACTTT | CASTPTTTGGNSPLHF